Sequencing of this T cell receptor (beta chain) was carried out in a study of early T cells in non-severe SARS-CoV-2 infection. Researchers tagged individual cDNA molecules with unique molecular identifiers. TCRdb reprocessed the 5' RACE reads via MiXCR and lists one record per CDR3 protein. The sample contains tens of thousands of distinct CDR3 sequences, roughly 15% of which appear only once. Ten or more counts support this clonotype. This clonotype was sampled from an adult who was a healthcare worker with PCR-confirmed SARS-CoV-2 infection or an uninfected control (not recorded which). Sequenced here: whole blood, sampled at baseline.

CDR3 DNA sequence: TGTGCCACCAGCAGAGATCGGGGTGGGGCAAATCAGCCCCAGCATTTT. Amino acid sequence: CATSRDRGGANQPQHF. The V and J genes are TRBV15 and TRBJ1-5, with D perhaps TRBD1 (5 bases). CDR1 LNHNV and CDR2 YYDKDF come from the germline V gene (reference sequence). The CDR3 covers 16 residues. Trimming removed 0 bases at V and 4 bases at J, with 13 bases between. Full variable domain (outside the CDR3, taken from reference TRBV15 and TRBJ1-5): DAMVIQNPRYQVTQFGKPVTLSCSQTLNHNVMYWYQQKSSQAPKLLFHYYDKDFNNEADTPDNFQSRRPNTSFCFLDIRSPGLGDTAMYLCATSRDRGGANQPQHFGDGTRLSIL.